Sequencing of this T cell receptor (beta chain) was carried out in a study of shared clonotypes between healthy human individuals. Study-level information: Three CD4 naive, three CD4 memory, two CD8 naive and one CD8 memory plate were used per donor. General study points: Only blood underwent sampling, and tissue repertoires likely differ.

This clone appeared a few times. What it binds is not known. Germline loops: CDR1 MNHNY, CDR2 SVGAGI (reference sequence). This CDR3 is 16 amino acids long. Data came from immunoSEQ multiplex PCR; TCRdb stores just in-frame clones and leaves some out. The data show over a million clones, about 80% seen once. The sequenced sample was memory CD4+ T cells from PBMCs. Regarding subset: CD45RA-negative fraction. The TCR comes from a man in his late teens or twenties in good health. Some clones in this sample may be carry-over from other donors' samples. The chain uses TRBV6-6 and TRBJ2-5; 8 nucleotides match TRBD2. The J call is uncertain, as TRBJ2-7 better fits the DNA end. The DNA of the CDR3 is TGTGCCAGCAGTTACGCAGCGGGAGTTCCCCTGTACGAGCAGTACTTC. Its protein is CASSYAAGVPLYEQYF.